These T cell receptor beta chains were read from a single sample in a study of blood T cell repertoires in COVID-19. Some clones are missing from TCRdb's copy, which holds only in-frame ones; the method was immunoSEQ multiplex PCR. The sample records 200,000 to 300,000 clones, roughly 80% being singletons. The specimen was PBMCs or T cells enriched from blood (not recorded which). These receptors came from a woman aged 40 to 50 who had been exposed to COVID-19. The CDR3 runs from the conserved cysteine through the conserved F or W. Each record gives: D gene, V gene, clone size, J gene, CDR3 DNA, CDR3 protein. D genes are given only for firm matches. Clone size is shown for a subset of rows, as once, few, many or a class of expanded clone.

>TRBD1|TRBV2|once|TRBJ1-5
TGTGCCAGCAGTCGGGACAGCAAAAGCAATCAGCCCCAGCATTTT
CASSRDSKSNQPQHF
>NA|TRBV27|NA|TRBJ1-2
TGTGCCAGCAGTCTGGGGGGTTCCTATGGCTACACCTTC
CASSLGGSYGYTF
>NA|TRBV11-2|NA|TRBJ1-1
TGTGCCAGCAGCTTTGGGGTAAGGGGCACTGAAGCTTTCTTT
CASSFGVRGTEAFF
>NA|TRBV11-2|NA|TRBJ1-1
TGTGCCAGCAGCCCCCAGTTGCAGGGCGCTATGAACACTGAAGCTTTCTTT
CASSPQLQGAMNTEAFF
>NA|TRBV19|NA|TRBJ2-5
TGTGCCAGCCAAGAGGGGGCTAGCGTGTTGGAGACCCAGTACTTC
CASQEGASVLETQYF
>NA|TRBV21-1|NA|TRBJ1-2
TGTGCCAGCAGCAGTACGGGACAGGGGATTAGGTATGGCTACACCTTC
CASSSTGQGIRYGYTF
>NA|TRBV2|NA|TRBJ2-7
TGTGCCGAACAGAGTCTCGGGGCCTACGAGCAGTACTTC
CAEQSLGAYEQYF
>TRBD2|TRBV5-4|NA|TRBJ2-7
TGTGCCAGCAGCTTGGGCCAGCGGGGCTCCTACGAGCAGTACTTC
CASSLGQRGSYEQYF
>NA|TRBV3-1/TRBV3-2|NA|TRBJ1-1
TGTGCCAGCAGCTCCACAGGGCCCACTGAAGCTTTCTTT
CASSSTGPTEAFF
>NA|TRBV2|NA|TRBJ2-5
TGTGCCACAGGACAGTACCAAGAGACCCAGTACTTC
CATGQYQETQYF
>TRBD2|TRBV5-4|NA|TRBJ2-1
TGTGCCAGCAGCTCCCTTATAAGCGGGGCCCCCTTGAAGCAGTTCTTC
CASSSLISGAPLKQFF
>NA|TRBV7-3|many|TRBJ2-5
TGTGCCAGCAGCTCAACCGGGACATCCCTACAAGAGACCCAGTACTTC
CASSSTGTSLQETQYF
>TRBD2|TRBV3-1/TRBV3-2|NA|TRBJ2-3
TGTGCCAGCAGCCAGTGGACCCTAGCGGGGGGGCCCCCGGGCACAGATACGCAGTATTTT
CASSQWTLAGGPPGTDTQYF
>NA|TRBV11-3|NA|TRBJ2-7
TGTGCCAGCAGCTTCGGGGAATCCTACGAGCAGTACTTC
CASSFGESYEQYF
>TRBD1|TRBV2|NA|TRBJ2-1
TGTGCCAGCAGGGGACAGGGGGTTGAGCAGTTCTTC
CASRGQGVEQFF
>NA|TRBV28|once|TRBJ1-4
TGTGCCAGCAGTTCCTCGGGGGCAACTAATGAAAAACTGTTTTTT
CASSSSGATNEKLFF
>NA|TRBV7-2|NA|TRBJ1-5
TGTGCCAGCAGTGGGCAACACGATCAGCCCCAGCATTTT
CASSGQHDQPQHF
>NA|TRBV5-4|once|TRBJ1-1
TGTGCCAGCAGCTTTGCGGCGTCTGAAGCTTTCTTT
CASSFAASEAFF
>NA|TRBV6-5|once|TRBJ2-5
TGTGCCAGCAGTTACGTGGACAACCAAGAGACCCAGTACTTC
CASSYVDNQETQYF
>NA|TRBV9|NA|TRBJ2-7
TGTGCCAGCAGCCCCAGCTCCTACGAGCAGTACTTC
CASSPSSYEQYF
>NA|TRBV21-1|NA|TRBJ2-6
TGTGCCAGCAGCACACACGGGACAGTAATCTCTGGGGCCAACGTCCTGACTTTC
CASSTHGTVISGANVLTF
>TRBD2|TRBV29-1|NA|TRBJ2-3
TGCAGCGTATCCGGACTAGCGGGGGGGCAAGATACGCAGTATTTT
CSVSGLAGGQDTQYF
>TRBD1|TRBV5-4|few|TRBJ2-7
TGTGCCAGCAGCCTCACAGGGGTCTACGAGCAGTACTTC
CASSLTGVYEQYF
>NA|TRBV5-1|NA|TRBJ2-1
TGCGCCAGCAGCGATAGACAGACCGGTGAGCAGTTCTTC
CASSDRQTGEQFF
>NA|TRBV5-1|NA|TRBJ1-4
TGCGCCAGCAGCCATGACCCCGACAGTGCAACTAATGAAAAACTGTTTTTT
CASSHDPDSATNEKLFF
>NA|TRBV27|NA|TRBJ2-7
TGTGCCAGCAGTTCCTACAGGGAACCCTACGAGCAGTACTTC
CASSSYREPYEQYF
>TRBD1|TRBV7-8|NA|TRBJ1-4
TGTGCCAGCAGCTTAGAGGGACAGGGTCATGAAAAACTGTTTTTT
CASSLEGQGHEKLFF
>NA|TRBV7-3|NA|TRBJ2-1
TGTGCCAGCAGCCTGGAGGGGGCCAATGAGCAGTTCTTC
CASSLEGANEQFF
>TRBD2|TRBV10-3|once|TRBJ2-3
TGTGCCATCAGTGGGGCTAGCGGGGGTAGCACAGATACGCAGTATTTT
CAISGASGGSTDTQYF
>NA|TRBV18|NA|TRBJ2-7
TGTGCCAGCTCACCGACAGCCCCTTCCTACGAGCAGTACTTC
CASSPTAPSYEQYF
>TRBD1|TRBV13|NA|TRBJ1-1
TGTGCCAGCAGCGTGACAGGGGGCACCCTGGGAACTGAAGCTTTCTTT
CASSVTGGTLGTEAFF
>TRBD2|TRBV30|NA|TRBJ2-2
TGTGCCTGGAAGGGACTAGGGCGCGGGGAGCTGTTTTTT
CAWKGLGRGELFF
>NA|TRBV18|NA|TRBJ1-3
TGTGCCAGCTCACCGCAGGGTCCTGGAAACACCATATATTTT
CASSPQGPGNTIYF
>NA|TRBV6-1|NA|TRBJ1-2
TGTGCCAGCAGTGAAGCGCTTCAACAGGGCTATGGCTACACCTTC
CASSEALQQGYGYTF
>NA|TRBV5-6|NA|TRBJ1-2
TGTGCCAGCAGCCCCGGCACGGGATCTTCTAACTATGGCTACACCTTC
CASSPGTGSSNYGYTF
>TRBD1|TRBV10-3|NA|TRBJ2-7
TGTGCCGCCGGACAGGGAAAGATAGGCGAGCAGTACTTC
CAAGQGKIGEQYF
>NA|TRBV12-5|NA|TRBJ2-5
TGTGCTAGTGCTAACGTACAGGGCCAAGAGACCCAGTACTTC
CASANVQGQETQYF
>NA|TRBV30|NA|TRBJ2-7
TGTGCCTGGGGGCGGCCTTATGGCGAGCAGTACTTC
CAWGRPYGEQYF
>NA|TRBV5-6|once|TRBJ2-7
TGTGCCAGCAGCAAGACAGGTACTTCCTACGAGCAGTACTTC
CASSKTGTSYEQYF
>NA|TRBV3-1/TRBV3-2|NA|TRBJ1-1
TGTGCCAGCAGCCAAGGCAGTGCGGTAAACACTGAAGCTTTCTTT
CASSQGSAVNTEAFF
>NA|TRBV4-3|NA|TRBJ2-7
TGCGCCAGCAGCCAAGAACGGGGGGCGGCCTACGAGCAGTACTTC
CASSQERGAAYEQYF
>TRBD1|TRBV7-9|NA|TRBJ1-1
TGTGCCAGCAGCCCCCCGGGACAGGGTCTCGGAGCTTTCTTT
CASSPPGQGLGAFF
>TRBD1|TRBV7-9|NA|TRBJ1-2
TGTGCCAGCAGCCAGGGTGACAGGGGGGCTAACTATGGCTACACCTTC
CASSQGDRGANYGYTF
>TRBD2|TRBV5-1|NA|TRBJ2-3
TGCGCCAGCAGCTTTAGCGGGGCCACCGGGGATACGCAGTATTTT
CASSFSGATGDTQYF
>NA|TRBV6-4|NA|TRBJ1-1
TGTGCCAGCAGTGTTTCAGGCAGCATGAACACTGAAGCTTTCTTT
CASSVSGSMNTEAFF
>NA|TRBV29-1|NA|TRBJ1-5
TGCAGCGTAACCTCGAGAAATCAGCCCCAGCATTTT
CSVTSRNQPQHF
>NA|TRBV18|NA|TRBJ1-4
TGTGCCAGCTCACCCGGATTGACAGCCTATAATGAAAAACTGTTTTTT
CASSPGLTAYNEKLFF
>TRBD1|TRBV10-3|NA|TRBJ1-1
TGTGCCGCCCGGACAGGATTCTACTCGAACACTGAAGCTTTCTTT
CAARTGFYSNTEAFF
>NA|TRBV27|NA|TRBJ1-1
TGTGCCAGCAGTTTATACAGTGTGAACACTGAAGCTTTCTTT
CASSLYSVNTEAFF
>NA|TRBV11-2|few|TRBJ2-7
TGTGCCAGCAGCCCCGGACAGCCCTCCTACGAGCAGTACTTC
CASSPGQPSYEQYF
>TRBD1|TRBV28|NA|TRBJ2-7
TGTGCCAGCAGGTCGGGACAGGGCCTTTACGAGCAGTACTTC
CASRSGQGLYEQYF
>NA|TRBV19|NA|TRBJ1-2
TGTGCCAGTAGTATGGGTGGCAGGCTCTATGGCTACACCTTC
CASSMGGRLYGYTF
>TRBD1|TRBV7-9|once|TRBJ1-5
TGTGCCAGCAGCTTAGGGCTGGACAGGGCTCATAATCAGCCCCAGCATTTT
CASSLGLDRAHNQPQHF
>NA|TRBV7-3|NA|TRBJ1-1
TGTGCCAGCAGCCCTACCTTAGTGAACACTGAAGCTTTCTTT
CASSPTLVNTEAFF
>NA|TRBV28|once|TRBJ1-2
TGTGCCAGCAGTTTGGGCAGGGAAGTTAACTATGGCTACACCTTC
CASSLGREVNYGYTF
>TRBD2|TRBV4-2|NA|TRBJ2-1
TGTGCCAGCAGCCATTCCGGGACTAGGGGCAATGAGCAGTTCTTC
CASSHSGTRGNEQFF
>TRBD1|TRBV19|NA|TRBJ1-2
TGTGCCAGTAGTATAGGATATAGCGGACAGGGGGTCGGTGGCTACACCTTC
CASSIGYSGQGVGGYTF
>NA|TRBV6-5|NA|TRBJ2-3
TGTGCCAGCAGTTACTCGGCAGGGGTGGGAGATACGCAGTATTTT
CASSYSAGVGDTQYF
>TRBD1|TRBV28|NA|TRBJ2-1
TGTGCCAGCCGGGGACAGGGTAATGAGCAGTTCTTC
CASRGQGNEQFF
>TRBD2|TRBV6-5|few|TRBJ2-2
TGTGCCAGCAAAGTAGGGACTAGGGACACCGGGGAGCTGTTTTTT
CASKVGTRDTGELFF